Listed below are T cell receptor beta chains from one sample, sequenced in a study of blood T cells in healthy people across ages. TCRdb processed the 5' RACE reads anew with MiXCR; each CDR3 protein has one entry. The sample includes fewer than 2 million distinct CDR3 sequences, about two fifths of them seen just once. The sample comprised blood. The receptor source for this set is a human donor in good health. The CDR3 runs from the conserved cysteine through the conserved F or W. Fields, in order: clone size, J gene, D gene, V gene, CDR3 protein, CDR3 DNA. D genes are given only for firm matches. Clone sizes are given selectively: once, few, many, or a class where the clone is expanded.

clone size: -; J gene: TRBJ2-4; D gene: -; V gene: TRBV20-1; CDR3 protein: CSARAPPTGDLAKNIQYF; CDR3 DNA: TGCAGTGCTAGAGCCCCCCCGACAGGAGACTTAGCCAAAAACATTCAGTACTTC
clone size: -; J gene: TRBJ2-7; D gene: -; V gene: TRBV4-3; CDR3 protein: CASSQGWQYEQYF; CDR3 DNA: TGCGCCAGCAGCCAAGGGTGGCAGTACGAGCAGTACTTC
clone size: -; J gene: TRBJ1-4; D gene: -; V gene: TRBV9; CDR3 protein: CASSVLPDSSEKLFF; CDR3 DNA: TGTGCCAGCAGCGTACTTCCTGACAGCAGTGAAAAACTGTTTTTT
clone size: few; J gene: TRBJ2-7; D gene: TRBD1; V gene: TRBV6-5; CDR3 protein: CASSSNWRTGLSHEQYF; CDR3 DNA: TGTGCCAGCAGTTCCAATTGGAGGACAGGGTTGTCCCACGAGCAGTACTTC
clone size: -; J gene: TRBJ1-1; D gene: -; V gene: TRBV28; CDR3 protein: CASRGGGRINTGAFF; CDR3 DNA: TGTGCCAGCAGGGGAGGCGGGCGGATAAACACTGGAGCTTTCTTT
clone size: -; J gene: TRBJ2-5; D gene: -; V gene: TRBV7-2; CDR3 protein: CASSLFGEPETQYF; CDR3 DNA: TGTGCCAGCAGCTTATTTGGGGAACCAGAGACCCAGTACTTC
clone size: -; J gene: TRBJ2-3; D gene: -; V gene: TRBV12-3/TRBV12-4; CDR3 protein: CASNKVRADTQYF; CDR3 DNA: TGTGCCAGCAACAAGGTTAGGGCAGATACGCAGTATTTT
clone size: -; J gene: TRBJ2-4; D gene: -; V gene: TRBV7-9; CDR3 protein: CASSLVGGWGKNIQYF; CDR3 DNA: TGTGCCAGCAGCTTAGTAGGCGGATGGGGCAAAAACATTCAGTACTTC
clone size: few; J gene: TRBJ1-6; D gene: -; V gene: TRBV6-6; CDR3 protein: CASSDTYNSPLHF; CDR3 DNA: TGTGCCAGCAGTGACACCTACAATTCACCCCTCCACTTT
clone size: few; J gene: TRBJ1-6; D gene: -; V gene: TRBV6-6; CDR3 protein: CASSRGGRDSPLHF; CDR3 DNA: TGTGCCAGCAGTAGGGGGGGAAGGGATTCACCCCTCCACTTT
clone size: -; J gene: TRBJ1-2; D gene: TRBD1; V gene: TRBV6-6; CDR3 protein: CASSSWTGDDGYTF; CDR3 DNA: TGTGCCAGCAGTTCATGGACAGGGGATGATGGCTACACCTTC
clone size: -; J gene: TRBJ2-6; D gene: -; V gene: TRBV25-1; CDR3 protein: CASSEQGWSSGANVLTF; CDR3 DNA: TGTGCCAGCAGTGAACAGGGTTGGAGCTCTGGGGCCAACGTCCTGACTTTC
clone size: -; J gene: TRBJ2-7; D gene: -; V gene: TRBV5-1; CDR3 protein: CASSLFGASYEQYF; CDR3 DNA: TGCGCCAGCAGCTTGTTTGGGGCCTCCTACGAGCAGTACTTC
clone size: once; J gene: TRBJ1-5; D gene: -; V gene: TRBV4-3; CDR3 protein: CAGSQDRNSNQPQHF; CDR3 DNA: TGCGCCGGCAGCCAAGATAGGAATAGCAATCAGCCCCAGCATTTT
clone size: -; J gene: TRBJ2-3; D gene: -; V gene: TRBV29-1; CDR3 protein: CSARPSSPTDTQYF; CDR3 DNA: TGCAGCGCTCGACCTAGCAGTCCCACAGATACGCAGTATTTT
clone size: -; J gene: TRBJ2-7; D gene: -; V gene: TRBV5-1; CDR3 protein: CASSSRGSSEQYF; CDR3 DNA: TGCGCCAGCAGCTCGCGGGGTTCTAGCGAGCAGTACTTC
clone size: few; J gene: TRBJ2-4; D gene: -; V gene: TRBV4-3; CDR3 protein: CASSQDRSGGKNIQYF; CDR3 DNA: TGCGCCAGCAGCCAAGATCGATCCGGGGGAAAAAACATTCAGTACTTC
clone size: -; J gene: TRBJ2-7; D gene: -; V gene: TRBV7-9; CDR3 protein: CASSLGTSGDEQYF; CDR3 DNA: TGTGCCAGCAGCTTAGGGACATCAGGCGACGAGCAGTACTTC
clone size: -; J gene: TRBJ1-2; D gene: -; V gene: TRBV20-1; CDR3 protein: CSAKRGEGGGGYTF; CDR3 DNA: TGCAGTGCTAAACGTGGGGAAGGAGGTGGGGGCTACACCTTC
clone size: once; J gene: TRBJ2-2; D gene: -; V gene: TRBV4-1; CDR3 protein: CASSQQGWRELFF; CDR3 DNA: TGCGCCAGCAGCCAACAGGGGTGGCGGGAGCTGTTTTTT
clone size: many; J gene: TRBJ2-5; D gene: -; V gene: TRBV9; CDR3 protein: CASSPRNFGETQYF; CDR3 DNA: TGTGCCAGCAGCCCTCGCAATTTCGGAGAGACCCAGTACTTC
clone size: -; J gene: TRBJ1-5; D gene: -; V gene: TRBV12-3/TRBV12-4; CDR3 protein: CASSLEPGPGVNQPQHF; CDR3 DNA: TGTGCCAGCAGTTTAGAGCCGGGACCCGGGGTTAATCAGCCCCAGCATTTT
clone size: -; J gene: TRBJ2-5; D gene: -; V gene: TRBV3-1; CDR3 protein: CASSQGPINSQETRYF; CDR3 DNA: TGTGCCAGCAGCCAGGGACCTATAAACTCACAAGAGACCCGGTACTTC
clone size: few; J gene: TRBJ1-5; D gene: TRBD1; V gene: TRBV27; CDR3 protein: CASKEWTGRNQPQHF; CDR3 DNA: TGTGCCAGCAAGGAATGGACAGGGAGGAATCAGCCCCAGCATTTT
clone size: many; J gene: TRBJ2-7; D gene: -; V gene: TRBV29-1; CDR3 protein: CSVARESYEQYF; CDR3 DNA: TGCAGCGTTGCGCGAGAGAGCTACGAGCAGTACTTC